This is a list of T cell receptor beta chains from one sample in a study of Graves' ophthalmopathy and Graves' hyperthyroidism. TCRdb re-derived calls from the multiplex PCR reads in MiXCR, one entry per CDR3 protein. The sample lists 150,000 or so distinct CDR3 sequences, roughly 36% occurring once. Sequenced: peripheral blood. Receptors originate from a man aged 30-40 years with Graves' ophthalmopathy. Each CDR3 is given with its conserved first and last residue. The D gene is left open where the match is weak. Rows may omit the clone size; those that give it use once, few, many or a size class.

v_gene	abundance	d_gene	j_gene	len	CDR3nt	CDR3aa
TRBV6-2/TRBV6-3	few	TRBD2	TRBJ2-7	14	TGTGCCAGCAGTGGACTAGCGGAGCTCTACGAGCAGTACTTC	CASSGLAELYEQYF
TRBV24-1	-	-	TRBJ2-5	11	TGTGCCACCGGCCAGCAAGAGACCCAGTACTTC	CATGQQETQYF
TRBV19	-	-	TRBJ2-5	13	TGTGCCAGTAGTATTGAGGGTATGGAGACCCAGTACTTC	CASSIEGMETQYF
TRBV12-3/TRBV12-4	many	TRBD1	TRBJ2-7	15	TGTGCCAGCAGTTTAGAACAGGGGAACTCCTACGAGCAGTACTTC	CASSLEQGNSYEQYF
TRBV24-1	once	-	TRBJ1-2	13	TGTGCCACCAGTGATTTGCAAATGCGGGGCTACACCTTC	CATSDLQMRGYTF
TRBV12-3/TRBV12-4	many	TRBD1	TRBJ1-1	15	TGTGCCAGCACCGGGACAGGGACCCTGAACACTGAAGCTTTCTTT	CASTGTGTLNTEAFF
TRBV29-1	many	-	TRBJ2-7	12	TGCAGCGTTGGTAACCTCGAGTACGAGCAGTACTTC	CSVGNLEYEQYF
TRBV4-3	many	-	TRBJ2-7	16	TGCGCCAGCAGCCATTGCACCCAGGATCCCCCGTACGAGCAGTACTTC	CASSHCTQDPPYEQYF
TRBV10-3	many	-	TRBJ2-5	15	TGTGCCATCAGTGAAGACGCCGCGTCACAAGAGACCCAGTACTTC	CAISEDAASQETQYF
TRBV20-1	once	-	TRBJ2-5	10	TGCAGTGCTAGATACGAGACCCAGTACTTC	CSARYETQYF
TRBV12-3/TRBV12-4	once	TRBD2	TRBJ2-7	15	TGTGCCAGCAGTTTACAAGTGGCGGGAGGGCCTGAGCAGTACTTC	CASSLQVAGGPEQYF
TRBV2	many	-	TRBJ2-7	13	TGTGCCAGCATGATGGGCGGGGCCTACGAGCAGTACTTC	CASMMGGAYEQYF
TRBV6-1	-	TRBD1	TRBJ2-7	13	TGTGCCAGCAGGGACAGGGGGCCATACGAGCAGTACTTC	CASRDRGPYEQYF
TRBV28	few	TRBD1	TRBJ2-5	14	TGTGCCAGCAGTTTAAGAGGGGGCGATGAGACCCAGTACTTC	CASSLRGGDETQYF
TRBV13	-	TRBD2	TRBJ2-5	15	TGTGCCAGCAGCCGGGTGGGACTAGGGGAAGAGACCCAGTACTTC	CASSRVGLGEETQYF
TRBV6-1	-	-	TRBJ1-1	13	TGTGCCAGCAGGCTCGTCATGAACACTGAAGCTTTCTTT	CASRLVMNTEAFF
TRBV20-1	many	-	TRBJ2-1	15	TGCAGTGCTGAGGGGCCCTCCGTCCACGACAATGAGCAGTTCTTC	CSAEGPSVHDNEQFF
TRBV3-1	many	TRBD2	TRBJ2-5	19	TGTGCCAGCAGCCATCGGACTAGCGGGCTGAGGGGGGACCAAGAGACCCAGTACTTC	CASSHRTSGLRGDQETQYF
TRBV28	-	-	TRBJ2-7	14	TGTGCCAGCAGTTTCGACAGCGAAACCTACGAGCAGTACTTC	CASSFDSETYEQYF
TRBV6-5	-	-	TRBJ1-1	14	TGTGCCAGCAGTTACATGGGCCAGAACACTGAAGCTTTCTTT	CASSYMGQNTEAFF
TRBV10-3	-	TRBD1	TRBJ2-5	18	TGTGCCATCAGTGAGGCCCCCTCTGACAGGGGGCCGCAAGAGACCCAGTACTTC	CAISEAPSDRGPQETQYF
TRBV19	many	-	TRBJ1-5	17	TGTGCCAGTAGTATTTACTTCCGGGACAAAGTCAATCAGCCCCAGCATTTT	CASSIYFRDKVNQPQHF
TRBV6-1	once	-	TRBJ2-2	14	TGTGCCAGCTTTAGGACAAAGAACACCGGGGAGCTGTTTTTT	CASFRTKNTGELFF
TRBV7-9	-	-	TRBJ2-7	12	TGTGCCAGTTCAGGGGGGGTTTCCGAGCAGTACTTC	CASSGGVSEQYF
TRBV7-9	-	TRBD1	TRBJ1-6	14	TGTGCCAGCAGCTTAGGAGACAGGGGCCCACCCCTCCACTTT	CASSLGDRGPPLHF
TRBV6-4	-	-	TRBJ1-2	14	TGTGCCAGCAGTTACGGCCAGCCGTCCTATGGCTACACCTTC	CASSYGQPSYGYTF
TRBV27	many	-	TRBJ1-5	14	TGTGCCAGCAGTTTACCGGGGGACAATCAGCCCCAGCATTTT	CASSLPGDNQPQHF
TRBV20-1	many	-	TRBJ1-1	15	TGCAGTGCTGTTATCCCGGGGGCACACAGGGCTGAAGCTTTCTTT	CSAVIPGAHRAEAFF
TRBV2	many	-	TRBJ1-3	12	TGTGCCAGCAGTGTCCACGGGGACACCATATATTTT	CASSVHGDTIYF
TRBV5-1	many	-	TRBJ1-2	12	TGCGCCAGCAGCTTGGAGCAGGGGCGGGCCACCTTC	CASSLEQGRATF
TRBV12-3/TRBV12-4	many	-	TRBJ1-5	15	TGTGCCAGCAGCCCTCCTGGGGGGCGCGGTCAGCCCCAGCATTTT	CASSPPGGRGQPQHF
TRBV20-1	many	TRBD1	TRBJ2-4	13	TGCAGTGCTGAGGGGACAGGGGAAAACATTCAGTACTTC	CSAEGTGENIQYF
TRBV2	many	-	TRBJ1-1	15	TGTGCCAGCAGTGAATCCCCAGGGATGAACACTGAAGCTTTCTTT	CASSESPGMNTEAFF
TRBV28	-	TRBD2	TRBJ2-7	16	TGTGCCAGCGGTCCCGACTCTAGCGGGTACTCCTACGAGCAGTACTTC	CASGPDSSGYSYEQYF
TRBV6-2/TRBV6-3	-	TRBD2	TRBJ2-5	17	TGTGCCAGCAGTTTGACACTAGCGGACAGAGGGCAAGAGACCCAGTACTTC	CASSLTLADRGQETQYF
TRBV29-1	-	TRBD2	TRBJ2-7	14	TGCAGCGTTCAAACTAGCGGGAGAAATTTCGAGCAGTACTTC	CSVQTSGRNFEQYF
TRBV27	many	-	TRBJ2-7	15	TGTGCCAGCAGTGGGACCGATTCGAGCTCCTACGAGCAGTACTTC	CASSGTDSSSYEQYF
TRBV20-1	many	-	TRBJ1-3	13	TGCAGTGCTAGCGGAGGGGCTGGAAACACCATATATTTT	CSASGGAGNTIYF
TRBV12-3/TRBV12-4	many	TRBD1	TRBJ2-4	13	TGTGCCAGCACATGGACAGGGGGAAACATTCAGTACTTC	CASTWTGGNIQYF
TRBV12-3/TRBV12-4	-	TRBD2	TRBJ2-7	14	TGTGCCAGCAACCGGGAGGCCAGCTCCTACGAGCAGTACTTC	CASNREASSYEQYF
TRBV7-3	many	-	TRBJ1-2	16	TGTGCCAGCAGCTTAGGCGGTGGGGGGCGGAACTATGGCTACACCTTC	CASSLGGGGRNYGYTF
TRBV19	-	TRBD1	TRBJ1-1	13	TGTGCCAGTAGTCCGGACAGGGTCACTGAAGCTTTCTTT	CASSPDRVTEAFF
TRBV6-5	many	TRBD1	TRBJ1-1	14	TGTGCCAGCAGCAAAACAGGGGCGGACACTGAAGCTTTCTTT	CASSKTGADTEAFF
TRBV28	many	-	TRBJ1-2	14	TGTGCCAGCAGTTTTTACAGGGTTAACTATGGCTACACCTTC	CASSFYRVNYGYTF
TRBV24-1	once	-	TRBJ2-5	17	TGTGCCACCAGTGATCTGCCAAACAGGGATGTACAAGAGACCCAGTACTTC	CATSDLPNRDVQETQYF
TRBV6-1	-	TRBD2	TRBJ2-5	18	TGTGCCAGCAGTGAAGTAGGGACTAGCGGGGGGCTTTGGGAGACCCAGTACTTC	CASSEVGTSGGLWETQYF
TRBV28	-	-	TRBJ1-1	13	TGTGCCAGCAGAGGGGATAAGAGGACTGAAGCTTTCTTT	CASRGDKRTEAFF
TRBV2	-	-	TRBJ2-5	14	TGTGCCAGCAGGGCCGAAGCGGGCGGCGAGACCCAGTACTTC	CASRAEAGGETQYF
TRBV6-2/TRBV6-3	many	TRBD2	TRBJ2-7	16	TGTGCCAGCAGTTACTCTGTGCTAGCGGGGAACTACGAGCAGTACTTC	CASSYSVLAGNYEQYF